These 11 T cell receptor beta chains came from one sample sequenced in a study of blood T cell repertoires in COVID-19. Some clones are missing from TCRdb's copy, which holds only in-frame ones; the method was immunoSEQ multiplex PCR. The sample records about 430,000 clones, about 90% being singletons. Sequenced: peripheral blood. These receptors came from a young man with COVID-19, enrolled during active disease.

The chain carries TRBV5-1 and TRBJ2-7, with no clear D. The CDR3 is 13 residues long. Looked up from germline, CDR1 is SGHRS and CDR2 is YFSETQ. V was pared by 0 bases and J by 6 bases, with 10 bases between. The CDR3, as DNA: TGCGCCAGCAGCTTGGTTACTGGGCGCGAGCAGTACTTC. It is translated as CASSLVTGREQYF. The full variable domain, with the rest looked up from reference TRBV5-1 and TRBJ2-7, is KAGVTQTPRYLIKTRGQQVTLSCSPISGHRSVSWYQQTPGQGLQFLFEYFSETQRNKGNFPGRFSGRQFSNSRSEMNVSTLELGDSALYLCASSLVTGREQYFGPGTRLTVT.

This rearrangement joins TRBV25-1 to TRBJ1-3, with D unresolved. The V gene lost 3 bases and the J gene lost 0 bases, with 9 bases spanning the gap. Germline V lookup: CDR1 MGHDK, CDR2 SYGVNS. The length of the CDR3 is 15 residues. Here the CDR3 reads CASSEEESSGNTIYF. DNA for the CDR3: TGTGCCAGCAGTGAGGAGGAAAGCTCTGGAAACACCATATATTTT.

CDR3 nucleotide sequence: TGTGCCAGCAGCTTGGGGACAGCTAATAATTCACCCCTCCACTTT. It is translated as CASSLGTANNSPLHF. J is TRBJ1-6 and V is TRBV5-5, with a tentative D call TRBD1 (6 bases). Deletions cut 0 bases from V and 5 bases from J, with 9 bases between. The length of the CDR3 is 15 residues. CDR1 is SGHKS and CDR2 is YYEKEE in the germline V gene (reference sequence).

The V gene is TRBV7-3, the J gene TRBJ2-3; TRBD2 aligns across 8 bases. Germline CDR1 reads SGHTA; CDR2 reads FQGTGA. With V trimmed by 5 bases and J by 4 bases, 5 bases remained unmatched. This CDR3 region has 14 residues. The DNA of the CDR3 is TGTGCCAGCAGCCACGGACTAGCTGCAGATACGCAGTATTTT. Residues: CASSHGLAADTQYF.

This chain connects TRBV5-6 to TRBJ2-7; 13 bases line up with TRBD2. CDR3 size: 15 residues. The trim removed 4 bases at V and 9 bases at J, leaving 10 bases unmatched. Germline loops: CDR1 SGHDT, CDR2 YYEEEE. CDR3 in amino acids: CASSRRTSGGIGQYF. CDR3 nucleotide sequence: TGTGCCAGCAGCAGACGGACTAGCGGGGGAATAGGGCAGTACTTC.

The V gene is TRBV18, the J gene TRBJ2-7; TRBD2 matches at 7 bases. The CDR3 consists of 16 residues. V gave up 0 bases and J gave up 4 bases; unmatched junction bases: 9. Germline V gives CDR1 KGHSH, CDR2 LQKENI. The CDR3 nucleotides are TGTGCCAGCTCACCACCCAGCCCCGAGGGAGGGTACGAGCAGTACTTC. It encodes CASSPPSPEGGYEQYF.

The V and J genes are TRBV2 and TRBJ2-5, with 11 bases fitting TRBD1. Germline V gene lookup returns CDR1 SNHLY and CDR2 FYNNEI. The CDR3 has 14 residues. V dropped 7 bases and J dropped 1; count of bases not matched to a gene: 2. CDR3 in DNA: TGTGCCAGCAAAGGGACAGGGGGCCAAGAGACCCAGTACTTC. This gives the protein CASKGTGGQETQYF.

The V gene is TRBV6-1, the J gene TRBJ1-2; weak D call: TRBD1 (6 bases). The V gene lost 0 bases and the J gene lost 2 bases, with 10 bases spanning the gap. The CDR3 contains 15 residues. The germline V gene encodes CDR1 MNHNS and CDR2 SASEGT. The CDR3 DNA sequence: TGTGCCAGCAGTGAAGCGCTTACAGGGAACTATGGCTACACCTTC. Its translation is CASSEALTGNYGYTF.

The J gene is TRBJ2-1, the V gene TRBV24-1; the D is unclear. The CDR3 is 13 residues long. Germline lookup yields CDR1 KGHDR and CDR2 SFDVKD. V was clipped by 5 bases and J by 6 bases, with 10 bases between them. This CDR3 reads CATSGVAANEQFF. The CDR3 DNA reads TGTGCCACCAGTGGTGTGGCGGCCAATGAGCAGTTCTTC.

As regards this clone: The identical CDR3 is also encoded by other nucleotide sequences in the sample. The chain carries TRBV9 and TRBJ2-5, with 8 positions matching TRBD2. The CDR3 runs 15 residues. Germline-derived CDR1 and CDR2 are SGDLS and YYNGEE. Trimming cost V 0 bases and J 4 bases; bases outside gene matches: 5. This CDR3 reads CASSVATGGRETQYF. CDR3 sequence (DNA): TGTGCCAGCAGCGTAGCTACGGGGGGGCGAGAGACCCAGTACTTC.

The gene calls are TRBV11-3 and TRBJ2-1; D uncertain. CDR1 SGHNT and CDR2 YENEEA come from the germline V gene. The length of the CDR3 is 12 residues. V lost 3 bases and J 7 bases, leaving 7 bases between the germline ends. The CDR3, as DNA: TGTGCCAGCAGCTTTGGGCAAAATGAGCAGTTCTTC. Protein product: CASSFGQNEQFF.